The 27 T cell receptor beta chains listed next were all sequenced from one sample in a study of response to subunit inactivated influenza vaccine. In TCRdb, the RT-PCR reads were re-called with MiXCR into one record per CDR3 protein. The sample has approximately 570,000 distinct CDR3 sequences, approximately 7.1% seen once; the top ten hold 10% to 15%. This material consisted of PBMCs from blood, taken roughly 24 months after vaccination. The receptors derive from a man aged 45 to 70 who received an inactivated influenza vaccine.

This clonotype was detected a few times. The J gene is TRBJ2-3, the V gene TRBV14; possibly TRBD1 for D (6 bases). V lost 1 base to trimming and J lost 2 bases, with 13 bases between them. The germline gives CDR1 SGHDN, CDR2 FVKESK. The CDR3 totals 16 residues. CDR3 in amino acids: CASSQVGQSITDTQYF. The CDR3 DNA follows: TGTGCCAGCAGCCAAGTAGGACAGTCGATCACAGATACGCAGTATTTT.

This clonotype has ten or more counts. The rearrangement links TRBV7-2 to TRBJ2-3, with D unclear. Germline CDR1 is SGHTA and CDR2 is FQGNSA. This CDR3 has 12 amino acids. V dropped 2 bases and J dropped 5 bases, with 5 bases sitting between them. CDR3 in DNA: TGTGCCAGCAGCTTACCCGGAGATACGCAGTATTTT. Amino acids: CASSLPGDTQYF.

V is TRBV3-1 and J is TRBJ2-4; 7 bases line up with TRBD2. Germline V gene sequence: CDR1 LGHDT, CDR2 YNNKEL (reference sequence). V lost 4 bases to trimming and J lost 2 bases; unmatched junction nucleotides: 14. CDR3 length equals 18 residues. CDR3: CASSPGGPSGVTKNIQYF. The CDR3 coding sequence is TGTGCCAGCAGCCCCGGCGGTCCCAGCGGGGTTACCAAAAACATTCAGTACTTC.

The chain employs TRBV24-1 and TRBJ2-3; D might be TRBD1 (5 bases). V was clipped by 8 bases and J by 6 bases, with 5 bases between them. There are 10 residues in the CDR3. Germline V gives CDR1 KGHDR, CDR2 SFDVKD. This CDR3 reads CATNRDTQYF. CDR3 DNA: TGTGCCACCAACAGGGATACGCAGTATTTT.

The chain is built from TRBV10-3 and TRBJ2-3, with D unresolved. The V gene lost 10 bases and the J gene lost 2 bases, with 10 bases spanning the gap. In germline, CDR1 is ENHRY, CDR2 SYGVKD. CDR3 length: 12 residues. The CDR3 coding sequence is TGTGCCACCGCCGGAAACACAGATACGCAGTATTTT. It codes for CATAGNTDTQYF.

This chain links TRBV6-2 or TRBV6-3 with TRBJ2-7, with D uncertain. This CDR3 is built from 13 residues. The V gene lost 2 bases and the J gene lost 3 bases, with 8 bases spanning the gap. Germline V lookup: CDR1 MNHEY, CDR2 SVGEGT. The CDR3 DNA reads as TGTGCCAGCAGTTACGTTCAAAACTACGAGCAGTACTTC. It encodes CASSYVQNYEQYF.

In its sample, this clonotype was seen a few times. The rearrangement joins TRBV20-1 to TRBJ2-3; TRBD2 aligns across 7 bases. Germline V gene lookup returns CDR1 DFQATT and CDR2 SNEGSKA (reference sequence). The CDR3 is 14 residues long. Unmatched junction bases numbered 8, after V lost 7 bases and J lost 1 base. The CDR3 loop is CSVRLAEGTDTQYF. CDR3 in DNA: TGCAGTGTTCGGCTAGCGGAGGGCACAGATACGCAGTATTTT.

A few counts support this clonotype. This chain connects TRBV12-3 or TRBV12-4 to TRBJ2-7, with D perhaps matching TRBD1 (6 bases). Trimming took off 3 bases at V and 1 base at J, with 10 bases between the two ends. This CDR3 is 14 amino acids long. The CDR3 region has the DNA TGTGCCAGCAGTTTTGAGGACAGTTCCTACGAGCAGTACTTC. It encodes CASSFEDSSYEQYF.

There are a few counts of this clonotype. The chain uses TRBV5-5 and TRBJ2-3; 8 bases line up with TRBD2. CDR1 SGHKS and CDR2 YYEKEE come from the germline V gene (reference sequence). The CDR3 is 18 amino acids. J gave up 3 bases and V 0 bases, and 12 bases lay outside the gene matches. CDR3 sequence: CASSLVPPGGASTDTQYF. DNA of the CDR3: TGTGCCAGCAGCTTGGTTCCGCCCGGGGGGGCCTCGACAGATACGCAGTATTTT.

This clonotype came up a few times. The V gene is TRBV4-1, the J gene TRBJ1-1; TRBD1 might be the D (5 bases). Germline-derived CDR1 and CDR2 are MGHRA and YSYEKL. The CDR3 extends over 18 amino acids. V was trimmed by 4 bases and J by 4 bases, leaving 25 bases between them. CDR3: CASSPILAGLTSSTEAFF. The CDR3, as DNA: TGCGCCAGCAGCCCGATCCTGGCGGGACTCACGTCGAGCACTGAAGCTTTCTTT.

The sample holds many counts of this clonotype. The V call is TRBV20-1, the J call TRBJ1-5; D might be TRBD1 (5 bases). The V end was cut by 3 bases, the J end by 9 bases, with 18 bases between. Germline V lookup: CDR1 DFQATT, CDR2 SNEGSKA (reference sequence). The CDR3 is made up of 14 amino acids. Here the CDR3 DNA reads TGCAGTGCTAGTACGGACACGAACAAGTTGCCCCAGCATTTT. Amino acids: CSASTDTNKLPQHF.

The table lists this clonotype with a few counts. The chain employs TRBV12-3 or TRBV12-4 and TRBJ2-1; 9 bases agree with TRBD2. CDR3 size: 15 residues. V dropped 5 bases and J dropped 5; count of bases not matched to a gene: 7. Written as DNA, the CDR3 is TGTGCCAGCAGTCCGCGCGCGGGGGGGCACAATGAGCAGTTCTTC. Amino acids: CASSPRAGGHNEQFF.

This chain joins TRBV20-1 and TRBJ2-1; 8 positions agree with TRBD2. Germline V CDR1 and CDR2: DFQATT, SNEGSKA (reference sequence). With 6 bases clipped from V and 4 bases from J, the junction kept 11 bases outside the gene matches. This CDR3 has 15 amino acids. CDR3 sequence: CSAAIRRGAYNEQFF. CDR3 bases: TGCAGTGCCGCCATAAGGCGGGGGGCATACAATGAGCAGTTCTTC.

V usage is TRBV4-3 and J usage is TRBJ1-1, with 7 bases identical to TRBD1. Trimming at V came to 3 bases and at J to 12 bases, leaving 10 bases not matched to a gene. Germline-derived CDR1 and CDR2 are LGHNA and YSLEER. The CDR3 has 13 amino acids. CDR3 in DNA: TGCGCCAGCAGCCAGATAGCGAGGGGGCTGACTTTCTTT. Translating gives CASSQIARGLTFF.

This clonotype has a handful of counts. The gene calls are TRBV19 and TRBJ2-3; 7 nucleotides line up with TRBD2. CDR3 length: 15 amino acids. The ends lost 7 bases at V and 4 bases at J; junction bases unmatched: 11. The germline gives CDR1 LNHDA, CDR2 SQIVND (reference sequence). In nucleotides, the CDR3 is TGTGCCAGTATGGCCGCGGGGGAGGGCGCAGATACGCAGTATTTT. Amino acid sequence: CASMAAGEGADTQYF. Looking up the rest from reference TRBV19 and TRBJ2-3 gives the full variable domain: DGGITQSPKYLFRKEGQNVTLSCEQNLNHDAMYWYRQDPGQGLRLIYYSQIVNDFQKGDIAEGYSVSREKKESFPLTVTSAQKNPTAFYLCASMAAGEGADTQYFGPGTRLTVL.

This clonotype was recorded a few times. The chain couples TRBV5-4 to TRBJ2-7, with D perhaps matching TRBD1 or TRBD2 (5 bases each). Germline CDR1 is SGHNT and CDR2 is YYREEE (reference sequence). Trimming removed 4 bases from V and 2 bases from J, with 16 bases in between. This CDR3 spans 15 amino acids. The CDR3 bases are TGTGCCAGCAGCCAAGGACTCCTAGGGGCCTACGAGCAGTACTTC. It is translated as CASSQGLLGAYEQYF.

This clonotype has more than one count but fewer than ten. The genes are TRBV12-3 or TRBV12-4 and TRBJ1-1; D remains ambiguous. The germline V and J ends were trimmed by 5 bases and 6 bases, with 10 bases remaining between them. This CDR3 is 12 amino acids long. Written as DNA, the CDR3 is TGTGCCAGCAGTCTGAACTTCGCTGAAGCTTTCTTT. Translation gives CASSLNFAEAFF.

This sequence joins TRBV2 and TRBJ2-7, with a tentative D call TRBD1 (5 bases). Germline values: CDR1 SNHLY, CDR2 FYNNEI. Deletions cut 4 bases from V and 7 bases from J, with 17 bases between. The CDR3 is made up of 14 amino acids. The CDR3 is CASSAPQGTKEQYF. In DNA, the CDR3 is TGTGCCAGCAGTGCCCCCCAGGGCACTAAAGAGCAGTACTTC.

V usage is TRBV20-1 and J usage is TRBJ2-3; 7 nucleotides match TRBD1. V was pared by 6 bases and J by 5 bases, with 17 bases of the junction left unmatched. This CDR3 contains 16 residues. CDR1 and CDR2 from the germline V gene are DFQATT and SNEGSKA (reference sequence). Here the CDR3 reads CSAPNELGGDRDTQYF. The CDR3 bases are TGCAGTGCCCCCAACGAGCTAGGGGGCGATCGAGATACGCAGTATTTT.

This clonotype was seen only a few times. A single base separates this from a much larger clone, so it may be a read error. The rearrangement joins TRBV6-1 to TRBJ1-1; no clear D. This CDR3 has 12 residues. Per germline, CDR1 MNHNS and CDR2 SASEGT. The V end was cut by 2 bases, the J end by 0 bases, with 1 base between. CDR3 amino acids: CASSELNTEAFF. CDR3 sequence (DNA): TGTGCCAGCAGTGAACTGAACACTGAAGCTTTCTTT.

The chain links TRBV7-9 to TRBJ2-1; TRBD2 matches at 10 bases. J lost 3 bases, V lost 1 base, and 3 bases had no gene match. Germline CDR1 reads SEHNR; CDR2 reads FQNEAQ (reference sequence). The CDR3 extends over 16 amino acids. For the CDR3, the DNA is TGTGCCAGCAGCTTAGAAGGACTAGCGGTCTACAATGAGCAGTTCTTC. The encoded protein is CASSLEGLAVYNEQFF.

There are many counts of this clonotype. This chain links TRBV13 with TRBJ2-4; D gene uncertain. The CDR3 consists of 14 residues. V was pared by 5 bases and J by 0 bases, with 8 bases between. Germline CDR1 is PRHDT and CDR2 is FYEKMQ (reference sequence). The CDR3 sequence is CASSPNLAKNIQYF. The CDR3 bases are TGTGCCAGCAGCCCGAATTTAGCCAAAAACATTCAGTACTTC.

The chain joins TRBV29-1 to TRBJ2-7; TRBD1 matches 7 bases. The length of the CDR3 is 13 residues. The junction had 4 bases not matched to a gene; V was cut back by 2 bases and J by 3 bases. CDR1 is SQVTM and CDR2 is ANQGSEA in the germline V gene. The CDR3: CSVESRDSYEQYF. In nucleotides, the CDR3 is TGCAGCGTTGAATCCCGGGACAGCTACGAGCAGTACTTC.

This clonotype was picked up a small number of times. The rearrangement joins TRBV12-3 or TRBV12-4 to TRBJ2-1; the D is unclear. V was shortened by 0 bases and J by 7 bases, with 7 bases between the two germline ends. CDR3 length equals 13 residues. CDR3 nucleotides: TGTGCCAGCAGTTTAGCCGAGCCGAATGAGCAGTTCTTC. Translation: CASSLAEPNEQFF.

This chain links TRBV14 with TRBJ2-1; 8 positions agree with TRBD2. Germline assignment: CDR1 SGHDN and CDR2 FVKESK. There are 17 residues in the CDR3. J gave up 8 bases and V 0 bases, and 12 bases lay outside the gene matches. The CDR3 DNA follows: TGTGCCAGCAGCCAAGATAGAGGAGCGGGAGCCCCCGATGAGCAGTTCTTC. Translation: CASSQDRGAGAPDEQFF.

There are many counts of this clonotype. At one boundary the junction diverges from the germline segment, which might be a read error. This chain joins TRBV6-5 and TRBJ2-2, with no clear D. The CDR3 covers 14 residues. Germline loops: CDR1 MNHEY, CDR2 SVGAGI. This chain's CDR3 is CASTYSRNTGELFF. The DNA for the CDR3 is TGTGCCAGCACTTACTCGAGGAACACCGGGGAGCTGTTTTTT.

The CDR3 loop is CASSFGQGGRNEQFF. CDR3 coding DNA: TGCGCCAGCAGCTTCGGGCAGGGCGGGAGGAATGAGCAGTTCTTC. The chain has TRBV5-1 and TRBJ2-1, with TRBD2 matching 8 bases. The J segment lost 7 bases and the V segment lost 2 bases, leaving 8 bases of the junction unmatched. Per the germline V gene, CDR1 is SGHRS and CDR2 is YFSETQ. The CDR3 is 15 residues long.